This T cell receptor beta chain comes out of a study of shared clonotypes between healthy human individuals. Across the study: Per donor, three plates held CD4 naive cells, three held CD4 memory, two held CD8 naive and one held CD8 memory. General study findings and limits: Of the naive CD4 clonotypes, approximately 5% were shared across several donors.

CD45RO negativity and positive selection for CCR7 defined naive CD8 cells, a population that excluded terminally differentiated effector memory CD45RA+ cells. The donors were adults (healthy and HIV-negative) with no recent acute infections or vaccinations. Each donor was a Caucasian adult residing in Nashville, Tennessee. Germline assignment: CDR1 SQVTM and CDR2 ANQGSEA. The CDR3 covers 12 residues. This clone came up once. Its matching antigen is unknown. Clones were read by immunoSEQ multiplex PCR, and TCRdb kept only the in-frame ones, dropping some. The sample holds some 2,000,000 clones, roughly 94% seen once.

This TCR was recovered from a man between 18 and 29 years old in good health. This sequence joins TRBV29-1 and TRBJ1-4; the D is unclear. Specimen: naive CD8+ T cells sorted from blood. This CDR3 reads CISGGPGEKLFF. As DNA, the CDR3 is TGCATCTCCGGTGGGCCTGGTGAAAAACTGTTTTTT.